The present entry profiles one TCR beta chain with its context. Its cognate antigen is unknown. This CDR3 has 14 residues. Following autologous stem cell transplantation, relapse occurred in every patient, and exposure to brentuximab vedotin varied. The sample originates from a study of PD-1 blockade in classical Hodgkin lymphoma. The method was immunoSEQ multiplex PCR; TCRdb's version includes in-frame clones alone and lacks a portion of them. Here the sample spans roughly 81,000 clones, around 90% being singletons. Whole-study findings and limits: Relapsed/refractory patients reportedly had the lowest baseline TCR diversity, below newly diagnosed patients, who were below healthy donors. There was a significant rise in CD4+ TCR diversity by C4D1, with no such rise for CD8+. Initiation of nivolumab under 1 year after ASCT led to exclusion of patients. Patients with a complete response exhibited baseline diversity comparable to newly diagnosed patients.

The chain joins TRBV21-1 to TRBJ1-4. TRBV21-1 has pseudogene status. The specimen comprised peripheral blood mononuclear cells (PBMCs), sampled before the second cycle of nivolumab. This clonotype was obtained from a human donor with classical Hodgkin lymphoma. DNA of the CDR3: TGTGCCAGCAGCAAGGGGGGAACTAATGAAAAACTGTTTTTT. Amino acid sequence: CASSKGGTNEKLFF.